The sequence of this T cell receptor beta chain was determined in a study of CD8+CD57+ T cells in acquired aplastic anemia. The CDR3 runs 15 residues. Germline-derived CDR1 and CDR2 are LGHDT and YNNKEL (reference sequence). V was trimmed by 5 bases and J by 6 bases, leaving 18 bases between them. This clonotype was seen at least ten times. Genomic DNA templated the TCR beta VDJ and CDR3 profiling. TCRdb redid the calling of the reads with MiXCR, one entry per CDR3 protein. The sample holds about 150,000 distinct CDR3 sequences, around two fifths seen once. The gene calls are TRBV3-1 and TRBJ2-3; D gene uncertain. The source material was sorted CD4+, CD8+, or CD8+CD57+ T cells (not recorded which) from PBMCs. This TCR came from a human donor in good health, serving as a control. Written as DNA, the CDR3 is TGTGCCAGCAGCAGCCCTTTAACCACGCGGGATACGCAGTATTTT. Translating it yields CASSSPLTTRDTQYF.